The T cell receptor (beta chain) under discussion was sequenced for a study of CD8 T cells in Susac syndrome. As for this clonotype: Its antigen is currently unknown.

Random hexamers primed reverse transcription of about 0.5 to 1 ug RNA. TCRdb recomputed calls from the immunoSEQ multiplex PCR reads with MiXCR, one row per CDR3 protein. The sample records approximately 200,000 distinct CDR3 sequences, approximately 95% being singletons. Study outcomes and limitations: The study admitted that it had a relatively small number of individuals in its TCR sequencing and HLA analysis.

The CDR3 is made up of 13 amino acids. Germline lookup yields CDR1 GTSNPN and CDR2 SVGIG (reference sequence). V was cut by 3 bases and J by 9 bases, with 18 bases left in between. V and J are TRBV30 and TRBJ2-7, with D possibly TRBD2 on 6 matching bases. The source material was CD4+ T cells from PBMCs. The clonotype was recovered from a human donor with multiple sclerosis. The CDR3 DNA follows: TGTGCCTGGAGCCGAGCAGCTGGGACTGGGCAGTACTTC. This gives the protein CAWSRAAGTGQYF.